This TCR beta chain was recorded in a study of blood T cell repertoires in COVID-19. At the level of the study: Both acute and convalescent COVID-19 samples were obtained from the United States, Italy and Spain.

Germline lookup yields CDR1 MGHRA and CDR2 YSYEKL. The length of the CDR3 is 15 residues. The ends lost 3 bases at V and 10 bases at J; junction bases unmatched: 10. Only in-frame clones appear in the TCRdb table, and some are missing; sequencing was by immunoSEQ multiplex PCR. Among 52,000 or so clones, 90% to 95% were seen once, and the ten largest hold 9.7%. Material for sequencing was peripheral blood. This sequence was found in a woman of 80 years or more with acute or convalescent COVID-19. The chain is built from TRBV4-1 and TRBJ2-7; 12 positions agree with TRBD2. CDR3 nucleotides: TGCGCCAGCAGCCAGGGGATGACTAGCGGGAGTTTTCAGTACTTC. It yields the protein CASSQGMTSGSFQYF.